This T cell receptor (beta chain) was sequenced in a study of T cell changes during pregnancy in multiple sclerosis. The repertoire was sequenced with immunoSEQ multiplex PCR; TCRdb's copy has only in-frame clones and lacks some. The table lists roughly 70,000 clones, 92% of them singletons, with 2.5% to 3.5% in the top ten. Trimming removed 0 bases at V and 0 bases at J, with 9 bases between. The germline CDR1 and CDR2 sequences are MRHNA and SNTAGT. The CDR3 has 16 amino acids. The clonotype originates from a female donor in good health, enrolled as a control in a pregnancy study. J is TRBJ1-5 and V is TRBV6-4; the D is unclear. The material sequenced was peripheral blood, taken in the third trimester of pregnancy. The CDR3 region has the DNA TGTGCCAGCAGTGACTCGGTACAATATAGCAATCAGCCCCAGCATTTT. Protein: CASSDSVQYSNQPQHF.